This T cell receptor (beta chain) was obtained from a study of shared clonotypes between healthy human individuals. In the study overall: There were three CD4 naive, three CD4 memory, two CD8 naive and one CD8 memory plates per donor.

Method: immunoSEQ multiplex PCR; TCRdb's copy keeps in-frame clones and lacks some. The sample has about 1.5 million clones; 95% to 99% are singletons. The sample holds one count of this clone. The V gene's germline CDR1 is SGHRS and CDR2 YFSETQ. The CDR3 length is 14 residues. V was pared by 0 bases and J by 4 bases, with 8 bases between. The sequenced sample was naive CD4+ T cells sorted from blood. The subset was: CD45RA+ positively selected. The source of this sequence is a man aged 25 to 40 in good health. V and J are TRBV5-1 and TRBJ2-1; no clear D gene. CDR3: CASSLVAEYNEQFF. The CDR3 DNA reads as TGCGCCAGCAGCTTGGTGGCGGAGTACAATGAGCAGTTCTTC.